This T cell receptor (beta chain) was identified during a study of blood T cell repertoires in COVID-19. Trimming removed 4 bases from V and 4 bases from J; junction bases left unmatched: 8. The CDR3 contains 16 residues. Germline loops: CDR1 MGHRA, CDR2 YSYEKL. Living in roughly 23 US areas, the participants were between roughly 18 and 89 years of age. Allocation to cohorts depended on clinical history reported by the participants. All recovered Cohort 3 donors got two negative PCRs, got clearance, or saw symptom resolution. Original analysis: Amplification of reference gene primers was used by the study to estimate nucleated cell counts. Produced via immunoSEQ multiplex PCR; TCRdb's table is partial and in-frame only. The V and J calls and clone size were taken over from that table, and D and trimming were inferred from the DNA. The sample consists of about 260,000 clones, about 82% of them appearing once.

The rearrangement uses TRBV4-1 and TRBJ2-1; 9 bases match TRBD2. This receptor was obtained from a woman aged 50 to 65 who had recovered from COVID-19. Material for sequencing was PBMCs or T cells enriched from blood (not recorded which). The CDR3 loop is CASSLGKGLAYNEQFF. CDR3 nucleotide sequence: TGCGCCAGCAGCCTCGGAAAGGGACTAGCTTACAATGAGCAGTTCTTC.